The source of this T cell receptor (beta chain) is a study of CD8+ T cells in alopecia areata. CDR1 and CDR2 (germline): MNHNY, SVGAGI (reference sequence). The CDR3 contains 11 residues. V dropped 10 bases and J dropped 1 base, with 7 bases sitting between them. For this clone: Its antigen is still unknown.

This sample's treatment: oral pan-JAK inhibitor, 5-10 mg twice daily. From alopecia areata patients, lesional scalp punch biopsies and peripheral blood were collected. Extraction of RNA preceded its reverse transcription into cDNA, which served as the sequencing template. Some clones are missing from TCRdb's copy, which holds only in-frame ones; the method was immunoSEQ multiplex PCR. The sample lists a few hundred thousand clones; about 58% were seen once. Whole-study results and caveats: Scalp samples also contribute reads from the resident alphabeta T cells found in normal skin. Clonality exceeded that of normal scalp in lesional scalp, most notably in alopecia totalis/universalis.

This chain links TRBV6-6 with TRBJ1-1; D remains ambiguous. The receptor comes from a human donor with alopecia areata. Sequenced here: CD4+ T cells sorted from blood, sampled at week 4, from a patient treated with tofacitinib. The CDR3 DNA is TGTGCCACTCAGAGGAACACTGAAGCTTTCTTT. It encodes CATQRNTEAFF.